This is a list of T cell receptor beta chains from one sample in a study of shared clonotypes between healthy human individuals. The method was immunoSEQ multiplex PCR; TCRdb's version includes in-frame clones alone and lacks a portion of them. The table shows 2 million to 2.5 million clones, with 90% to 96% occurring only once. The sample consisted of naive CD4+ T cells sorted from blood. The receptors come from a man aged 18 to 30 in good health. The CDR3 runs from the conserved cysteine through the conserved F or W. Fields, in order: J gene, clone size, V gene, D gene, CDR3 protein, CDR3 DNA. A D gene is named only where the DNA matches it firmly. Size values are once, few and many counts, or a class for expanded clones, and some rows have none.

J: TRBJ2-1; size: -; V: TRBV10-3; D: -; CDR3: CAISGGVSSYNEQFF; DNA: TGTGCCATCAGTGGGGGAGTTAGCTCCTACAATGAGCAGTTCTTC
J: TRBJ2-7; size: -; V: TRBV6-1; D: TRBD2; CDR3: CASSGTSVNEQYF; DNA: TGTGCCAGCAGCGGGACTAGCGTTAACGAGCAGTACTTC
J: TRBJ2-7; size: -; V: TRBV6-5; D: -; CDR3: CASSPGQFRAGEQYF; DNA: TGTGCCAGCAGTCCAGGGCAATTCAGGGCGGGCGAGCAGTACTTC
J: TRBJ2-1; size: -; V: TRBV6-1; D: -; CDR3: CASSWTVLSYNEQFF; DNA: TGTGCCAGCAGTTGGACAGTACTATCCTACAATGAGCAGTTCTTC
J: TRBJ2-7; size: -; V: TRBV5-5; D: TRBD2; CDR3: CASSHLREGSYEQYF; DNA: TGTGCCAGCAGCCACTTGCGGGAGGGGTCCTACGAGCAGTACTTC
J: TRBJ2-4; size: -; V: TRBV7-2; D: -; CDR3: CASSFQGLAKNIQYF; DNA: TGTGCCAGCAGCTTTCAGGGCCTAGCCAAAAACATTCAGTACTTC
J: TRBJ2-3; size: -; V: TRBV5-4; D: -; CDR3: CASSFSTDTQYF; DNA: TGTGCCAGCAGCTTCTCGACAGATACGCAGTATTTT
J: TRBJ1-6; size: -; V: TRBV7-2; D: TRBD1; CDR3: CASSSRPGTGMASSPLHF; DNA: TGTGCCAGCAGCTCCCGCCCGGGGACAGGGATGGCTTCCTCACCCCTCCACTTT
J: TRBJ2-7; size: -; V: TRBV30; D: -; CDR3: CAWSPTGPYEQYF; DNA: TGTGCCTGGAGTCCCACAGGGCCCTACGAGCAGTACTTC
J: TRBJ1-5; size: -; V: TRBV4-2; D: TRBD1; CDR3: CASSQGRWGYRDRGPPGQDRRHF; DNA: TGTGCCAGCAGCCAAGGGAGATGGGGCTACCGGGACAGGGGGCCACCTGGCCAGGACAGGAGGCATTTT
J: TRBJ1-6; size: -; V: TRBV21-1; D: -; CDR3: CASSKLLMKNSPLHF; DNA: TGTGCCAGCAGCAAACTCCTGATGAAGAATTCACCCCTCCACTTT
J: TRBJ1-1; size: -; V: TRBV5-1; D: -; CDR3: CASSLGRGTEAFF; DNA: TGCGCCAGCAGCTTGGGGAGGGGCACTGAAGCTTTCTTT
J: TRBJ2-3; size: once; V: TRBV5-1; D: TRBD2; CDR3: CASSSGGFTDTQYF; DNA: TGCGCCAGCTCTAGCGGGGGGTTCACAGATACGCAGTATTTT
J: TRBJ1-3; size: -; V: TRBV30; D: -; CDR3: CAWSAGSVDSGNTIYF; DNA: TGTGCCTGGAGTGCCGGTTCAGTTGACTCTGGAAACACCATATATTTT
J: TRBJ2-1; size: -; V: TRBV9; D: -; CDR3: CASSARGFSSYNEQFF; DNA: TGTGCCAGCAGCGCCCGGGGATTTAGCTCCTACAATGAGCAGTTCTTC
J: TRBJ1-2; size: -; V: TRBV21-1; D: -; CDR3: CASRGQPYGYTF; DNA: TGTGCCAGCAGGGGTCAGCCCTATGGCTACACCTTC
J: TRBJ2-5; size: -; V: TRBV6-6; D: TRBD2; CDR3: CASRAGGETQYF; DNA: TGTGCCAGCAGAGCCGGGGGGGAGACCCAGTACTTC
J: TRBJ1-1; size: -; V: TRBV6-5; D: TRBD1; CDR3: CASSYAGTGGSEAFF; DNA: TGTGCCAGCAGTTACGCAGGGACAGGGGGCTCTGAAGCTTTCTTT
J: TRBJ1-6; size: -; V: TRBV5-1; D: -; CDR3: CASSLVAGSNSPLHF; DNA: TGCGCCAGCAGCTTGGTAGCAGGGTCTAATTCACCCCTCCACTTT
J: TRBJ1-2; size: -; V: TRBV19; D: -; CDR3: CASSISGQLTNYGYTF; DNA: TGTGCCAGTAGTATCTCTGGGCAGCTCACTAACTATGGCTACACCTTC
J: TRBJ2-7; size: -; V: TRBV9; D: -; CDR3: CASSARTTSRVVEQYF; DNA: TGTGCCAGCAGCGCTAGAACTACAAGTAGAGTCGTCGAGCAGTACTTC
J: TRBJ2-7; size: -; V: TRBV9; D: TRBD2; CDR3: CASSAGLAGAREQYF; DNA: TGTGCCAGCAGCGCTGGACTAGCGGGAGCGCGCGAGCAGTACTTC
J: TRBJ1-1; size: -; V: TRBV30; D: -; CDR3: CAWSAGLSNTEAFF; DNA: TGTGCCTGGAGTGCGGGACTCTCGAACACTGAAGCTTTCTTT
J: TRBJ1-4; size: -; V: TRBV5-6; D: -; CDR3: CASSLRQNVKLFF; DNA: TGTGCCAGCAGCTTGCGACAGAACGTAAAACTGTTTTTT